This is a list of T cell receptor beta chains from one sample in a study of tumor-infiltrating lymphocytes in primary liver carcinoma. TCRdb reprocessed the multiplex PCR reads with MiXCR, giving one entry per CDR3 protein. The profile shows approximately 88,000 distinct CDR3 sequences, around 68% of them singletons. The material sequenced was tumor-adjacent normal liver tissue. The receptors come from a man aged 35-49 years with primary liver carcinoma and hepatitis B virus infection. CDR3s include the opening cysteine and the closing phenylalanine or tryptophan. A D gene is named only where the DNA matches it firmly. Clone size is stated in some rows and not others, as once, few, many or a class when expanded.

j_call: TRBJ2-5; v_call: TRBV5-5; cdr3_length: 15; d_call: -; clone_size: -; cdr3_nt: TGTACCAGCAGCTTACCAAAGACATACCATGAGACCCAGTACTTC; cdr3_aa: CTSSLPKTYHETQYF
j_call: TRBJ1-2; v_call: TRBV11-2; cdr3_length: 13; d_call: -; clone_size: once; cdr3_nt: TGTGCTAGCAGTAGCGAGGGGCCTTCGGGCTACACCTTC; cdr3_aa: CASSSEGPSGYTF
j_call: TRBJ1-1; v_call: TRBV6-2/TRBV6-3; cdr3_length: 13; d_call: -; clone_size: many; cdr3_nt: TGTGCCAGCAGTCGGCCCCTAGGGGGTCGGGCTTTCTTT; cdr3_aa: CASSRPLGGRAFF
j_call: TRBJ2-1; v_call: TRBV11-2; cdr3_length: 16; d_call: TRBD2; clone_size: -; cdr3_nt: TGTGCCAACTGCAACTCTTCGACTAGCGGGAGGGGAGGCGGGTTCTTC; cdr3_aa: CANCNSSTSGRGGGFF
j_call: TRBJ2-3; v_call: TRBV5-6; cdr3_length: 17; d_call: TRBD2; clone_size: -; cdr3_nt: TGTGCCAGCAGCTTGCTTACCACTAGCGGGACCAGAGATACGCGGTATTTT; cdr3_aa: CASSLLTTSGTRDTRYF
j_call: TRBJ2-7; v_call: TRBV7-8; cdr3_length: 16; d_call: TRBD2; clone_size: once; cdr3_nt: TGTGCCAGCAGCTTAGAACTAGCGGGTAACTCCTACGTGCAATACTTC; cdr3_aa: CASSLELAGNSYVQYF
j_call: TRBJ2-3; v_call: TRBV25-1; cdr3_length: 17; d_call: TRBD1; clone_size: -; cdr3_nt: TGTGCCAGCACCCAACCGCGGGACAGGCTTAGCACAGATACGCAGTATTTT; cdr3_aa: CASTQPRDRLSTDTQYF
j_call: TRBJ2-3; v_call: TRBV11-2; cdr3_length: 15; d_call: -; clone_size: -; cdr3_nt: TGTGCCAGCAGCCTTCGGGACATTCGCACAGATACGCAGTATTTT; cdr3_aa: CASSLRDIRTDTQYF
j_call: TRBJ2-7; v_call: TRBV29-1; cdr3_length: 12; d_call: -; clone_size: -; cdr3_nt: TGCAGCGTTGGGTCAACCCTAGGCGGGCAGTACTTC; cdr3_aa: CSVGSTLGGQYF
j_call: TRBJ2-3; v_call: TRBV29-1; cdr3_length: 15; d_call: TRBD2; clone_size: -; cdr3_nt: TGCAATGTCAGCATAGCGGGAGGGCCGAGAGATACGCAGTATTTT; cdr3_aa: CNVSIAGGPRDTQYF
j_call: TRBJ2-1; v_call: TRBV11-3; cdr3_length: 19; d_call: TRBD2; clone_size: -; cdr3_nt: TGTGCCAGCATGTTAGATCAGCGGGAGGCGTTTAGCTCCTACAATGAGCAGTTCTTC; cdr3_aa: CASMLDQREAFSSYNEQFF
j_call: TRBJ2-1; v_call: TRBV29-1; cdr3_length: 14; d_call: -; clone_size: -; cdr3_nt: TGCAGCGGAGATAGCGGTAGGGCCCACAATGAGCAGTTCTTC; cdr3_aa: CSGDSGRAHNEQFF
j_call: TRBJ2-4; v_call: TRBV12-3/TRBV12-4; cdr3_length: 13; d_call: -; clone_size: many; cdr3_nt: TGTGCCAGCAGACTTGACAGGAAAAACATTCAGTACTTC; cdr3_aa: CASRLDRKNIQYF
j_call: TRBJ2-1; v_call: TRBV11-2; cdr3_length: 15; d_call: -; clone_size: -; cdr3_nt: TGTGCCAGCAGCTTCGGACTGGGAGGTACAGACGAGCATTTCTTC; cdr3_aa: CASSFGLGGTDEHFF
j_call: TRBJ2-2; v_call: TRBV10-3; cdr3_length: 14; d_call: -; clone_size: -; cdr3_nt: TGTGGCATCAGTGATCCCCTGGGAACCGGGGAACTGTTTTTT; cdr3_aa: CGISDPLGTGELFF
j_call: TRBJ2-3; v_call: TRBV12-3/TRBV12-4; cdr3_length: 15; d_call: TRBD1; clone_size: many; cdr3_nt: TGTGCCAGCAGTTCTACAGGGGTCGGCACAGATACGCAGTATTTT; cdr3_aa: CASSSTGVGTDTQYF
j_call: TRBJ1-5; v_call: TRBV9; cdr3_length: 17; d_call: TRBD1; clone_size: -; cdr3_nt: TGTGCCAGCAGCCCTGGGACAGGGGGAACGGGCAATCAGCCCCAGCATTTT; cdr3_aa: CASSPGTGGTGNQPQHF
j_call: TRBJ2-5; v_call: TRBV6-1; cdr3_length: 14; d_call: -; clone_size: -; cdr3_nt: TGTGCCAGCGAGGTTAACGGGACCCAAGGGACTCAGTACTTC; cdr3_aa: CASEVNGTQGTQYF
j_call: TRBJ2-7; v_call: TRBV11-2; cdr3_length: 15; d_call: -; clone_size: -; cdr3_nt: TGTGCCAGTAGCTTAGGGATGGAGGAGGGGCACGAGCAGCACTTC; cdr3_aa: CASSLGMEEGHEQHF
j_call: TRBJ2-1; v_call: TRBV7-2; cdr3_length: 15; d_call: -; clone_size: -; cdr3_nt: TGTGCCAGCAGCTTACAGTTTGGTAGGGCCAATGGGCAGTTCTTC; cdr3_aa: CASSLQFGRANGQFF